This T cell receptor (beta chain) emerged from a study of regulatory T cells in long-lasting Graves disease. Stated time point: persistent/refractory GD, antithyroid drugs over 5 years with positive TRAb. RNA extracted from PBMCs served as the sequencing template. This clonotype has at least ten counts. Construction of the TCR beta libraries employed iRepertoire HTBI primers in conjunction with Arm-PCR of CDR3 regions. TCRdb reprocessed the multiplex PCR reads via MiXCR and lists one record per CDR3 protein. The data show about 420,000 distinct CDR3 sequences, less than 25% seen once. The receptor was isolated from a female donor with Graves disease. This material consisted of peripheral blood mononuclear cells (PBMCs), taken when the disease was refractory, from a patient treated with antithyroid drugs.

CDR3 nucleotide sequence: TGTGCCAGCAGTGAGGGGGGGGCCCCGGCGGGATATGGCTACACCTTC. Its translation: CASSEGGAPAGYGYTF. The rearrangement joins TRBV2 to TRBJ1-2; D may be TRBD1 (6 bases). The germline gives CDR1 SNHLY, CDR2 FYNNEI. V lost 3 bases, J lost 5 bases, and 19 bases lay in between. The CDR3 length is 16 residues.